The 2 T cell receptor beta chains reported below all come from one sample, sequenced in a study of blood T cell repertoires in COVID-19. The table came from immunoSEQ multiplex PCR; TCRdb's copy has only in-frame clones and leaves some out. The profile covers about 82,000 clones, with 60% to 80% appearing a single time and about a third taken by the ten largest. Sequenced sample: peripheral blood. The source of these receptors is a man in his sixties with COVID-19, enrolled during active disease.

This rearrangement joins TRBV10-3 to TRBJ1-4; no firm D call. The CDR3 spans 14 residues. Germline V gene lookup returns CDR1 ENHRY and CDR2 SYGVKD. Trimming shortened V by 3 bases and J by 8 bases, and 13 bases separated the two germline ends. The CDR3 sequence is CAISDSLAEEKLFF. The CDR3 DNA is TGTGCCATCAGTGACAGCTTAGCCGAGGAAAAACTGTTTTTT.

This clone was seen just once. The V gene is TRBV3-1 (or the pseudogene TRBV3-2), the J gene TRBJ2-2; D is perhaps TRBD2 (5 bases). The germline gives CDR1 LGHDT, CDR2 YNNKEL (reference sequence). The CDR3 has 15 amino acids. V was trimmed by 8 bases and J by 0 bases, leaving 13 bases between them. The CDR3 protein is CASGSGLTNTGELFF. The CDR3 nucleotides are TGTGCCAGCGGATCCGGACTGACGAACACCGGGGAGCTGTTTTTT.